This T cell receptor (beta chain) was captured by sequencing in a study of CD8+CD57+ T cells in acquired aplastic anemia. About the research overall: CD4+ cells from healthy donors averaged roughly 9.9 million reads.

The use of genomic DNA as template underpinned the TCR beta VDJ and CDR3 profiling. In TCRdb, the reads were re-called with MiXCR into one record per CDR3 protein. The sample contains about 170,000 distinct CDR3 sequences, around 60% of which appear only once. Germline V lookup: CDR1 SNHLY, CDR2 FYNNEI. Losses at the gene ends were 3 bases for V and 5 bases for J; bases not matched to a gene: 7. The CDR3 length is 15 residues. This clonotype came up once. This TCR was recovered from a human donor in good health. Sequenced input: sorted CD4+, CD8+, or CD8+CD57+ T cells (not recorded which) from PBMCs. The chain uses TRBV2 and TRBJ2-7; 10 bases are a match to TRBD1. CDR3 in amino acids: CASSEDPGQGNEQYF. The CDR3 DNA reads TGTGCCAGCAGTGAGGACCCGGGACAGGGGAACGAGCAGTACTTC.